This is a list of T cell receptor beta chains from one sample in a study of shared clonotypes between healthy human individuals. The repertoire was sequenced with immunoSEQ multiplex PCR; TCRdb's copy has only in-frame clones and lacks some. The table has around 1.1 million clones, 70% to 85% seen once. The sequencing sample was made of memory CD4+ T cells from PBMCs. These receptors came from a man between 18 and 35 years old in good health. Some clones in this sample may be carry-over from other donors' samples. Both conserved end residues are part of each CDR3. The order of the fields is V gene, D gene, CDR3 length, J gene, CDR3 protein. D genes are given only for firm matches.

>TRBV7-9|NA|14|TRBJ1-1
CASSRLEGGTEAFF
>TRBV2|NA|15|TRBJ1-2
CASSEGQVGSHGYTF
>TRBV5-8|TRBD1|14|TRBJ2-7
CASSIRTGSYEQYF
>TRBV7-3|NA|13|TRBJ2-3
CASSLTSGETQYF
>TRBV10-1|NA|13|TRBJ2-7
CASSEGARYEQYF
>TRBV28|NA|15|TRBJ2-4
CASSPGTLAKNIQYF
>TRBV28|TRBD1|14|TRBJ1-4
CASNSDRGNEKLFF
>TRBV7-2|NA|16|TRBJ2-3
CASKVQSGTSTDTQYF
>TRBV6-1|TRBD1|15|TRBJ1-4
CASSETGTGNEKLFF
>TRBV23-1|NA|16|TRBJ1-5
CASGCRGRGCDQPQHF
>TRBV29-1|NA|12|TRBJ2-7
CSVLRGNYEQYF
>TRBV28|TRBD1|17|TRBJ2-2
CASSPPPGQGFIGELFF
>TRBV9|NA|14|TRBJ2-1
CASSRAVAYNEQFF
>TRBV2|NA|14|TRBJ1-3
CASSVEGSGNTIYF
>TRBV30|NA|13|TRBJ1-1
CAWAWGMNTEAFF
>TRBV27|NA|14|TRBJ1-1
CASTSRAVGTEAFF
>TRBV5-1|NA|12|TRBJ1-1
CASRRENTEAFF
>TRBV11-2|NA|13|TRBJ2-3
CASSLDRKVTQYF
>TRBV5-1|TRBD1|15|TRBJ2-3
CASSPRTGGTDTQYF
>TRBV18|TRBD1|15|TRBJ2-3
CASSLGTGGTDTQYF
>TRBV7-9|TRBD1|14|TRBJ2-7
CASNPGGWNYEQYF
>TRBV15|TRBD1|17|TRBJ1-2
CATSRDRAGGVDYGYTF
>TRBV4-2|NA|15|TRBJ1-1
CASSQESGWNTEAFF
>TRBV5-5|NA|14|TRBJ2-3
CASLVSRSTDTQYF
>TRBV7-6|TRBD1|16|TRBJ2-2
CASSMRTGGNTGELFF
>TRBV6-6|NA|15|TRBJ2-1
CASSYGGTGRNEQFF
>TRBV28|NA|11|TRBJ1-1
CASRKTGTPDF
>TRBV11-3|TRBD2|16|TRBJ2-1
CASSLGGSGRFYEQFF
>TRBV11-3|TRBD2|15|TRBJ2-2
CASSLTSASTGELFF